This is a list of T cell receptor beta chains from one sample in a study of cytomegalovirus exposure and HLA in healthy donors. Some clones are missing from TCRdb's copy, which holds only in-frame ones; the method was immunoSEQ multiplex PCR. The table has 150,000 to 200,000 clones, over 60% seen once. Sequencing was carried out using PBMCs. These receptors came from a girl aged 10-17 years in good health and CMV-seronegative. CDR3s include the opening cysteine and the closing phenylalanine or tryptophan. The D gene is left open where the match is weak. Expanded clones get a size class; other rows say once, few or many, or leave the size out.

v_gene	j_gene	abundance	d_gene	len	CDR3aa	CDR3nt
TRBV7-9	TRBJ1-2	NA	NA	12	CASSLKGDGYTF	TGTGCCAGCAGCTTAAAGGGAGATGGCTACACCTTC
TRBV5-1	TRBJ2-7	NA	TRBD1	13	CASSLDRGWEQYF	TGCGCCAGCAGCTTGGACAGGGGCTGGGAGCAGTACTTC
TRBV6-4	TRBJ2-1	NA	TRBD2	18	CASSVYPSASGVPNEQFF	TGTGCCAGCAGTGTATACCCTTCGGCTAGCGGGGTTCCCAATGAGCAGTTCTTC
TRBV16	TRBJ1-2	few	TRBD1	15	CASSQTGVTNYGYTF	TGTGCCAGCAGCCAAACAGGGGTTACTAACTATGGCTACACCTTC
TRBV18	TRBJ2-3	few	NA	15	CASSRLQVGTDTQYF	TGTGCCAGCTCCCGGTTACAGGTGGGAACAGATACGCAGTATTTT
TRBV19	TRBJ1-5	NA	NA	18	CASSIDLFSAATNQPQHF	TGTGCCAGTAGTATAGATCTATTCAGCGCGGCTACTAATCAGCCCCAGCATTTT
TRBV10-2	TRBJ2-7	NA	NA	13	CASRSGFTYEQYF	TGCGCCAGCAGATCAGGGTTTACCTACGAGCAGTACTTC
TRBV6-5	TRBJ1-2	NA	NA	15	CASSYSFREGYGYTF	TGTGCCAGCAGTTACTCGTTCAGGGAGGGCTATGGCTACACCTTC
TRBV19	TRBJ1-2	NA	NA	14	CASRTDIGNYGYTF	TGTGCCAGTAGGACCGACATTGGTAACTATGGCTACACCTTC
TRBV19	TRBJ1-6	few	NA	16	CASMEFPSSYNSPLHF	TGTGCCAGTATGGAGTTCCCGAGCTCCTATAATTCACCCCTCCACTTT
TRBV5-1	TRBJ1-1	once	TRBD1	15	CASSLGGGTTGVAFF	TGCGCCAGCAGCTTGGGTGGGGGAACCACAGGGGTGGCTTTCTTT
TRBV9	TRBJ2-1	NA	TRBD2	15	CASSVVASGGDEQFF	TGTGCCAGCAGCGTAGTAGCTAGCGGGGGCGATGAGCAGTTCTTC
TRBV6-5	TRBJ2-5	NA	TRBD1	16	CASSYEGQGGRETQYF	TGTGCCAGCAGTTACGAAGGACAGGGGGGGAGAGAGACCCAGTACTTC
TRBV7-8	TRBJ1-6	NA	NA	17	CASSSVLRTIYNSPLHF	TGTGCCAGCAGCTCTGTATTACGCACTATCTATAATTCACCCCTCCACTTT